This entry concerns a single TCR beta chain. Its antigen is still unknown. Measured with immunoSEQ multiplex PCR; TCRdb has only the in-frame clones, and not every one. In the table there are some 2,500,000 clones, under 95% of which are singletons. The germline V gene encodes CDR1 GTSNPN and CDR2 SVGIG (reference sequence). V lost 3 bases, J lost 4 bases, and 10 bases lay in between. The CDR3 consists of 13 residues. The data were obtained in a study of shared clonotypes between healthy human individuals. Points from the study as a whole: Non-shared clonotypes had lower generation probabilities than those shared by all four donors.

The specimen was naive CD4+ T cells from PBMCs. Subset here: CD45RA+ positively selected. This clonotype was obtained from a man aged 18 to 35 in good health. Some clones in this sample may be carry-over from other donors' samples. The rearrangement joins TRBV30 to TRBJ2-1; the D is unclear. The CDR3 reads CAWSPAPYNEQFF. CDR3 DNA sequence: TGTGCCTGGAGCCCGGCCCCGTACAATGAGCAGTTCTTC. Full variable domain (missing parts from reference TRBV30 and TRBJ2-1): SQTIHQWPATLVQPVGSPLSLECTVEGTSNPNLYWYRQAAGRGLQLLFYSVGIGQISSEVPQNLSASRPQDRQFILSSKKLLLSDSGFYLCAWSPAPYNEQFFGPGTRLTVL.